This T cell receptor beta chain was sequenced during a study of sequential checkpoint blockade in melanoma. Treatment defined: randomized to nivolumab then ipilimumab (arm A) or the reverse (arm B). Generated by immunoSEQ multiplex PCR, the TCRdb table keeps only in-frame clones and is missing some. There are approximately 2,400 clones in the sample; roughly 21% occur only once, and 16% lies in the top ten. In germline, CDR1 is SGHNT, CDR2 YENEEA. V lost 0 bases to trimming and J lost 3 bases, with 11 bases between them. The CDR3 extends over 15 amino acids. This clone is termed medium-sized. The chain couples TRBV11-3 to TRBJ1-1; D may be TRBD1 (6 bases). The material sequenced was tumor tissue (inferred from file names), taken from a patient given nivolumab and ipilimumab in sequence. This TCR came from a human donor with melanoma. CDR3 in amino acids: CASSLETGSHTEAFF. CDR3 sequence (DNA): TGTGCCAGCAGCTTAGAGACAGGTTCTCACACTGAAGCTTTCTTT.